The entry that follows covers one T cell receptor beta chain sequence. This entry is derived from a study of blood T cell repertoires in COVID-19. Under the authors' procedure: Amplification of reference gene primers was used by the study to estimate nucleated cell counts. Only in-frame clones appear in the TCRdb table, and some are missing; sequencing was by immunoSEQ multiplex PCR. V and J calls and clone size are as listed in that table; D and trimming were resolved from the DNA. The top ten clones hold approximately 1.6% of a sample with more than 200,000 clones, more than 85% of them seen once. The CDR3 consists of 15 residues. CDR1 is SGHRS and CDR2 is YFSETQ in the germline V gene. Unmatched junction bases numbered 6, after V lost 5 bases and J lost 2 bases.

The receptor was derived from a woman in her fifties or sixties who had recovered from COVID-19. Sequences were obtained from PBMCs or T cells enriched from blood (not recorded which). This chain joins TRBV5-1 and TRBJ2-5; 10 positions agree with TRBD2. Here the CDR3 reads CASRKGAGGQETQYF. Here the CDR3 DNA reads TGCGCCAGCAGGAAGGGAGCGGGAGGGCAAGAGACCCAGTACTTC.